A single TCR beta chain is shown here with its context. This specimen comes from a study of shared clonotypes between healthy human individuals. The table came from immunoSEQ multiplex PCR; TCRdb's copy has only in-frame clones and leaves some out. Of roughly 2,000,000 clones in the sample, around 93% were seen once. After removal of 3 bases from V and 3 bases from J, the junction contained 6 bases not matched to a gene. There are 15 residues in the CDR3. Germline V gene data show CDR1 as MGHRA and CDR2 as YSYEKL. The naive CD8 population came from CD45RO-negative cells selected for CCR7, without terminally differentiated effector memory CD45RA+ cells.

This chain connects TRBV4-1 to TRBJ2-7; TRBD1 matches 9 bases. The clonotype originates from a man aged 18 to 35 in good health. Some clones in this sample may be carry-over from other donors' samples. Sequencing used naive CD8+ T cells from PBMCs. Written as DNA, the CDR3 is TGCGCCAGCAGCCATCCCACGGGACAGGGCTACGAGCAGTACTTC. Translation gives CASSHPTGQGYEQYF.